Sequencing of this T cell receptor beta chain was carried out in a study of identical twins. Notes on the study in general: Excess low generation probability was seen in twin-shared out-of-frame alpha sequences.

The germline V and J ends were trimmed by 8 bases and 2 bases, with 10 bases remaining between them. This CDR3 has 14 residues. One entry per CDR3 protein, called by TCRdb with MiXCR from the 5' RACE reads. The table shows 500,000 to 550,000 distinct CDR3 sequences, with more than 20% occurring only once. This clonotype was recorded a few times. Its target is unknown. The data were also submitted as part of a second study, on yellow fever vaccine responses in identical twins.

The V call is TRBV12-3 or TRBV12-4, the J call TRBJ1-6; D ambiguous. The sequenced material came from CD4+ T cells sorted from blood. The TCR sequence derives from a woman aged 18-30 years in good health. The CDR3 protein is CASQELAYNSPLHF. The CDR3 region has the DNA TGTGCCAGCCAGGAGCTCGCCTATAATTCACCCCTCCACTTT.